Described below is a single T cell receptor beta chain sequence and its context. This entry comes from a study of shared clonotypes between healthy human individuals. The V gene lost 5 bases and the J gene lost 3 bases, with 17 bases spanning the gap. In germline, CDR1 is MNHEY, CDR2 SMNVEV (reference sequence). The CDR3 runs to 16 residues. Some clones are missing from TCRdb's copy, which holds only in-frame ones; the method was immunoSEQ multiplex PCR. The sample lists more than 550,000 clones; 55% to 75% were seen once. The chain couples TRBV27 to TRBJ1-5; D not certain. Sample: memory CD4+ T cells sorted from blood. The subset here: CD45RA-negative fraction. The origin of this receptor is a woman aged 25 to 39 in good health. Here the CDR3 reads CASSPLALNNNQPQHF. The CDR3 nucleotides read TGTGCCAGCAGTCCCCTCGCCCTTAATAACAATCAGCCCCAGCATTTT.